This TCR beta chain was found in a study of T cell repertoires in cytomegalovirus infection. Study-level information: Evidence of both CMV infection and a matching HLA type came from public TCR beta signatures.

TCRdb redid the calling of the reads with MiXCR, one entry per CDR3 protein. The sample records 640,000 or so distinct CDR3 sequences, 30% to 35% being singletons. In the case of this clonotype: Its target is not known.

The germline gives CDR1 MGHDK, CDR2 SYGVNS. V was clipped by 1 base and J by 7 bases; unmatched bases: 18. The CDR3 length is 18 residues. Sequenced here: cultured PBMCs, sampled from culture after CMV antigen stimulation. The gene calls are TRBV25-1 and TRBJ1-2, with 7 bases lining up with TRBD1. The source is a human donor in good health (CMV status not recorded). Some clones in this sample may be carry-over from other donors' samples. The CDR3 DNA follows: TGTGCCAGCAGTGAATCTTACCGAGACAGGGTATCGACTCGTGGCTACACCTTC. It yields the protein CASSESYRDRVSTRGYTF.